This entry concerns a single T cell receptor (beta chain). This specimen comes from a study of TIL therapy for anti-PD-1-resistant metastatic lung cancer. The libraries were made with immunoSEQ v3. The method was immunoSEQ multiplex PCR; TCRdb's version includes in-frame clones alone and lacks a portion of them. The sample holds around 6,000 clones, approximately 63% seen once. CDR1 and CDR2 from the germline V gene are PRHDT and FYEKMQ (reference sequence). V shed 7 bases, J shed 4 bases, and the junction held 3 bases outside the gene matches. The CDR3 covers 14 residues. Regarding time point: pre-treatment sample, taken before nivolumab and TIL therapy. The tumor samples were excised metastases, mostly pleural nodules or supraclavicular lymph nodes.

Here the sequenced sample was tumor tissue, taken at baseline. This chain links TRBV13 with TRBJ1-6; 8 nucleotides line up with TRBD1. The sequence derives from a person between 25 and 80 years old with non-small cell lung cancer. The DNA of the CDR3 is TGTGCCAGCACTCGACAGGGGTATAATTCACCCCTCCACTTT. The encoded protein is CASTRQGYNSPLHF.